Listed here are 31 T cell receptor beta chains from one sample, sequenced in a study of control samples from healthy donors and cancer patients. Some clones are missing from TCRdb's copy, which holds only in-frame ones; the method was immunoSEQ multiplex PCR. The sample lists roughly 120,000 clones, approximately 87% occurring once. Sequencing was done on a sample of blood. These receptors originate from a man aged 30 to 39 in good health.

The genes are TRBV24-1 and TRBJ1-4; 7 bases match TRBD1. Trimming removed 3 bases from V and 10 bases from J; junction bases left unmatched: 7. This CDR3 is built from 14 residues. CDR1 and CDR2 from the germline V gene are KGHDR and SFDVKD. CDR3: CATSDPRTGVKLFF. For the CDR3, the DNA is TGTGCCACCAGTGATCCCCGGACAGGCGTAAAACTGTTTTTT.

CDR3 DNA sequence: TGTGCCAGCATTTCAGGGGGGAACTATGGCTACACCTTC. Translation gives CASISGGNYGYTF. The chain links TRBV28 to TRBJ1-2; 7 bases fit TRBD1. This CDR3 contains 13 residues. CDR1 MDHEN and CDR2 SYDVKM come from the germline V gene. J was trimmed by 2 bases and V by 7 bases; bases with no gene match: 4.

The genes are TRBV9 and TRBJ2-5; no firm D call. Trimming pared 0 bases from V and 3 bases from J, leaving 3 bases between. Germline lookup yields CDR1 SGDLS and CDR2 YYNGEE. CDR3 length equals 12 residues. The DNA for the CDR3 is TGTGCCAGCAGCGTAGGAGAAGAGACCCAGTACTTC. Protein product: CASSVGEETQYF.

The chain recombines TRBV10-1 with TRBJ2-5, with 11 positions matching TRBD2. CDR3 length equals 14 residues. Germline V CDR1 and CDR2: WNHNN, SYGVQD (reference sequence). With V trimmed by 4 bases and J by 3 bases, 1 base remained unmatched. CDR3 DNA sequence: TGCGCCAGCAGTGCGGGACTAGCGGAAGAGACCCAGTACTTC. It specifies CASSAGLAEETQYF.

CDR3 coding DNA: TGTGCCAGCAGTGTCGCACCTGTCTACGAGCAGTACGTC. As protein: CASSVAPVYEQYV. The rearrangement joins TRBV2 to TRBJ2-7; D is undetermined. The CDR3 totals 13 residues. The germline V gene has CDR1 SNHLY and CDR2 FYNNEI. V gave up 4 bases and J gave up 3 bases, with 10 bases separating them.

This clone was observed a single time. The genes are TRBV6-4 and TRBJ2-7; D perhaps matches TRBD1 (5 bases). In germline, CDR1 is MRHNA, CDR2 SNTAGT. The CDR3 runs 9 residues. DNA for the CDR3: TGTGCCAGCAGTGATCAGGGAAGAGTC. Its translation is CASSDQGRV.

J is TRBJ2-5 and V is TRBV24-1; a possible D gene is TRBD1 (5 bases). Germline CDR1 KGHDR, CDR2 SFDVKD. The length of the CDR3 is 12 residues. Trimming cost V 3 bases and J 5 bases, with 6 bases left between them. CDR3 nucleotides: TGTGCCACCAGTGATCACAGGGAGACCCAGTACTTC. This codes for CATSDHRETQYF.

The chain has TRBV24-1 and TRBJ2-2, with D possibly TRBD1 on 6 matching bases. This CDR3 is built from 15 residues. The ends were cut back, 10 bases at V and 6 bases at J, with 20 bases in the middle. Germline CDR1 and CDR2: KGHDR and SFDVKD. The CDR3 nucleotides are TGTGCCACGAACTCACAGGGAACCGAGTCCGGGGAGCTGTTTTTT. Translated, it gives CATNSQGTESGELFF.

This clone showed up just once. This sequence joins TRBV5-8 and TRBJ2-1; TRBD2 agrees at 8 bases. The CDR3 contains 17 residues. V gave up 2 bases and J gave up 9 bases; unmatched junction bases: 16. Per the germline V gene, CDR1 is SGHTS and CDR2 is YDEGEE. The CDR3 reads CASSFERISGAGGEQFF. DNA of the CDR3: TGTGCCAGCAGCTTTGAGCGAATTAGCGGGGCGGGAGGTGAGCAGTTCTTC. Together with reference TRBV5-8 and TRBJ2-1, the CDR3 gives the full variable domain: EAGVTQSPTHLIKTRGQQATLRCSPISGHTSVYWYQQALGLGLQFLLWYDEGEERNRGNFPPRFSGRQFPNYSSELNVNALELEDSALYLCASSFERISGAGGEQFFGPGTRLTVL.

The chain carries TRBV7-2 and TRBJ1-5; D is undetermined. V dropped 2 bases and J dropped 0 bases, with 8 bases sitting between them. CDR1 is SGHTA and CDR2 is FQGNSA in the germline V gene. This CDR3 spans 15 amino acids. CDR3 bases: TGTGCCAGCAGCTTACAGAGCTATAGCAATCAGCCCCAGCATTTT. This codes for CASSLQSYSNQPQHF.

This clone appeared a single time. The chain couples TRBV18 to TRBJ2-3, with D unresolved. Between the trimmed V and J ends, which lost 2 bases and 0 bases, there was a span of 9 bases. The germline V gene encodes CDR1 KGHSH and CDR2 LQKENI. The CDR3 length is 15 residues. DNA for the CDR3: TGTGCCAGCTCACCAAGAACAGTTAGCACAGATACGCAGTATTTT. Translating it yields CASSPRTVSTDTQYF.

The gene calls are TRBV12-3 or TRBV12-4 and TRBJ2-7; a possible D gene is TRBD1 (5 bases). V lost 6 bases, J lost 0 bases, and 9 bases lay in between. The CDR3 covers 13 residues. For the CDR3, the DNA is TGTGCCAGCAGCAGGACACCCTCCTACGAGCAGTACTTC. Translating gives CASSRTPSYEQYF.

This CDR3 is CASSPRDSLNYGYTF. The CDR3, as DNA: TGTGCCAGCAGCCCCCGGGACTCCCTAAACTATGGCTACACCTTC. The chain uses TRBV5-4 and TRBJ1-2; D is possibly TRBD1 (5 bases). The CDR3 covers 15 residues. Trimming stripped 4 bases from V and 2 bases from J, with 15 bases between. Germline values: CDR1 SGHNT, CDR2 YYREEE (reference sequence).

This chain uses TRBV25-1 with TRBJ2-2; D unresolved. Germline values: CDR1 MGHDK, CDR2 SYGVNS. V dropped 1 base and J dropped 0 bases, with 12 bases sitting between them. This CDR3 spans 17 amino acids. CDR3 nucleotide sequence: TGTGCCAGCAGTGAATTAGACGGACGGTCGAACACCGGGGAGCTGTTTTTT. It specifies CASSELDGRSNTGELFF.

This clone is a singleton in its sample. The chain links TRBV5-1 to TRBJ2-1; 10 positions match TRBD2. The CDR3 is made up of 15 amino acids. V lost 2 bases and J lost 5; bases outside the gene matches: 4. Germline V gives CDR1 SGHRS, CDR2 YFSETQ. The CDR3 bases are TGCGCCAGCAGCTTCCTAGCGGGGGCGAACAATGAGCAGTTCTTC. Protein product: CASSFLAGANNEQFF. Full variable domain (remainder filled in from reference TRBV5-1 and TRBJ2-1): KAGVTQTPRYLIKTRGQQVTLSCSPISGHRSVSWYQQTPGQGLQFLFEYFSETQRNKGNFPGRFSGRQFSNSRSEMNVSTLELGDSALYLCASSFLAGANNEQFFGPGTRLTVL.

Regarding this clone: The sample carries other DNA sequences with the same CDR3. The chain recombines TRBV2 with TRBJ1-5; 8 nucleotides match TRBD1. The J segment lost 5 bases and the V segment lost 4 bases, leaving 1 base of the junction unmatched. This CDR3 comprises 13 residues. CDR1 is SNHLY, CDR2 FYNNEI, per germline. CDR3 bases: TGTGCCAGCAGTGTGACAGGGGATCAGCCCCAGCATTTT. Translating gives CASSVTGDQPQHF.

The chain links TRBV30 to TRBJ1-5, with D perhaps TRBD1 (5 bases). Per germline, CDR1 GTSNPN and CDR2 SVGIG (reference sequence). The CDR3 is 12 residues long. V gave up 1 base and J gave up 4 bases, with 5 bases separating them. Here the CDR3 reads CAWSDRNQPQHF. DNA of the CDR3: TGTGCCTGGAGTGACAGGAATCAGCCCCAGCATTTT.

The chain links TRBV6-5 to TRBJ1-4; perhaps TRBD1 as D (5 bases). This CDR3 has 15 amino acids. CDR1 is MNHEY, CDR2 SVGAGI, per germline. With 0 bases removed from V and 3 bases from J, the gap between germline ends came to 8 bases. This CDR3 is CASSYSGHSNEKLFF. The CDR3 DNA follows: TGTGCCAGCAGTTACTCGGGGCACTCTAATGAAAAACTGTTTTTT.

The chain combines TRBV5-8 with TRBJ1-3; a possible D gene is TRBD1 (6 bases). Trimming took 4 bases from V and 0 from J, leaving 11 bases between them. The CDR3 length is 15 residues. The germline V gene has CDR1 SGHTS and CDR2 YDEGEE. The CDR3 reads CASSNTGSSGNTIYF. The CDR3 bases are TGTGCCAGCAGCAATACAGGGAGCTCTGGAAACACCATATATTTT.

The rearrangement uses TRBV7-9 and TRBJ2-7; 11 nucleotides align to TRBD1. The J segment lost 3 bases and the V segment lost 0 bases, leaving 4 bases of the junction unmatched. The CDR3 covers 16 residues. Germline V gene sequence: CDR1 SEHNR, CDR2 FQNEAQ (reference sequence). CDR3 in amino acids: CASSLALGTGGYEQYF. CDR3 DNA sequence: TGTGCCAGCAGCTTAGCGCTGGGGACAGGGGGCTACGAGCAGTACTTC.

J is TRBJ1-4 and V is TRBV5-6; 7 positions agree with TRBD1. The V gene end was trimmed by 4 bases and the J gene end by 5 bases; junction bases not matched to a gene: 8. The CDR3 covers 15 residues. Germline assignment: CDR1 SGHDT and CDR2 YYEEEE. The CDR3 loop is CASSRIDRVNEKLFF. As DNA, the CDR3 is TGTGCCAGCAGCCGTATCGACAGGGTAAATGAAAAACTGTTTTTT.

This clone has just a few counts. The chain carries TRBV5-4 and TRBJ1-2; D perhaps matches TRBD1 (6 bases). V was clipped by 4 bases and J by 3 bases, with 10 bases between them. The CDR3 length is 13 residues. Germline CDR1 SGHNT, CDR2 YYREEE (reference sequence). The CDR3: CASSADRHYGYTF. DNA of the CDR3: TGTGCCAGCAGCGCCGACAGGCACTATGGCTACACCTTC.

DNA for the CDR3: TGCGCCAGCAGCCCGCCTTTGGAGGACTCTACGCAGTATTTT. Amino acid sequence: CASSPPLEDSTQYF. The V and J genes are TRBV5-1 and TRBJ2-3; D perhaps matches TRBD2 (5 bases). V was shortened by 4 bases and J by 8 bases, with 17 bases between the two germline ends. Germline CDR1 and CDR2: SGHRS and YFSETQ. CDR3 size: 14 residues.

The genes are TRBV7-9 and TRBJ2-3, with D possibly matching TRBD2 (7 bases). This CDR3 spans 14 amino acids. Per the germline V gene, CDR1 is SEHNR and CDR2 is FQNEAQ (reference sequence). V lost 8 bases and J lost 0, with 12 bases in between. CDR3 in DNA: TGTGCCAGCGCGGGGGCCTCTAGCACAGATACGCAGTATTTT. It is translated as CASAGASSTDTQYF.

This chain joins TRBV4-1 and TRBJ1-2, with D perhaps TRBD1 (6 bases). This CDR3 is built from 14 residues. Germline CDR1 reads MGHRA; CDR2 reads YSYEKL. V lost 0 bases and J 5 bases, leaving 10 bases between the germline ends. CDR3 DNA sequence: TGCGCCAGCAGCCAAGAGGGAGGGGGTTATGGCTACACCTTC. It specifies CASSQEGGGYGYTF.

This clone was picked up one time. The rearrangement uses TRBV28 and TRBJ2-7; 7 nucleotides line up with TRBD1. The V and J ends lost 5 bases and 3 bases, in that order; junction bases with no gene match: 7. There are 14 residues in the CDR3. Germline values: CDR1 MDHEN, CDR2 SYDVKM. The CDR3 spells CASSPGQELYEQYV. CDR3 DNA sequence: TGTGCCAGCAGTCCCGGACAGGAGCTCTACGAGCAGTACGTC.

V usage is TRBV10-1 and J usage is TRBJ1-1; perhaps TRBD1 as D (6 bases). This CDR3 has 14 residues. Trimming removed 6 bases from V and 2 bases from J, with 13 bases in between. CDR1 and CDR2 (germline): WNHNN, SYGVQD (reference sequence). The CDR3 loop reads CASSLKQGNTEAFF. The CDR3 bases are TGCGCCAGCAGCCTGAAACAGGGAAACACTGAAGCTTTCTTT.

This chain joins TRBV5-6 and TRBJ2-7; D is unresolved. Germline CDR1 reads SGHDT; CDR2 reads YYEEEE. V was pared by 1 base and J by 0 bases, with 11 bases between. The CDR3 is 15 amino acids. The CDR3 sequence is CASSLWAVSSYEQYF. The CDR3 nucleotides are TGTGCCAGCAGCTTGTGGGCGGTTAGCTCCTACGAGCAGTACTTC.

The chain is built from TRBV6-6 and TRBJ1-5; the D gene is possibly TRBD1 (5 bases). Trimming left V 4 bases short and J 1 base short, with 14 bases between. Per germline, CDR1 MNHNY and CDR2 SVGAGI (reference sequence). This CDR3 is 16 amino acids long. CDR3 bases: TGTGCCAGCAGTTCCCGCGGGACGGCAAGCAATCAGCCCCAGCATTTT. Its protein product is CASSSRGTASNQPQHF.

The count of this clone is one. This rearrangement joins TRBV27 to TRBJ1-2, with no clear D. The CDR3 has 14 residues. CDR1 is MNHEY, CDR2 SMNVEV, per germline (reference sequence). With 3 bases removed from V and 3 bases from J, the gap between germline ends came to 11 bases. The CDR3 loop reads CASSFNLEDYGYTF. CDR3 bases: TGTGCCAGCAGTTTCAATCTTGAGGACTATGGCTACACCTTC.

The chain joins TRBV2 to TRBJ2-7; no clear D gene. CDR3 size: 12 residues. The V gene lost 6 bases and the J gene lost 2 bases, with 8 bases spanning the gap. Germline assignment: CDR1 SNHLY and CDR2 FYNNEI. CDR3 in DNA: TGTGCCAGCAGCCTCGGAGCCTACGAGCAGTACTTC. Translated, it gives CASSLGAYEQYF. Based on the CDR3 plus reference TRBV2 and TRBJ2-7, the full variable domain is EPEVTQTPSHQVTQMGQEVILRCVPISNHLYFYWYRQILGQKVEFLVSFYNNEISEKSEIFDDQFSVERPDGSNFTLKIRSTKLEDSAMYFCASSLGAYEQYFGPGTRLTVT.